Sequencing of this T cell receptor (beta chain) was carried out in a study of cytomegalovirus exposure and HLA in healthy donors. The CDR3 has 16 residues. Germline CDR1 is SGHDT and CDR2 is YYEEEE. V was pared by 4 bases and J by 0 bases, with 16 bases between. PCR amplification relied on 60 Vbeta primers (plus 13 Jbeta primers). Data came from immunoSEQ multiplex PCR; TCRdb stores just in-frame clones and leaves some out. The table records about 140,000 clones, approximately 80% of them present only once. The sequence was obtained from a man between 40 and 49 years old in good health and CMV-seropositive. The sample taken for sequencing was PBMCs. This sequence joins TRBV5-6 and TRBJ1-1; D possibly corresponds to TRBD1 (6 bases). The CDR3 DNA reads as TGTGCCAGCAGCCCCGGGGGGCGCGGTGTGAACACTGAAGCTTTCTTT. This translates into CASSPGGRGVNTEAFF.